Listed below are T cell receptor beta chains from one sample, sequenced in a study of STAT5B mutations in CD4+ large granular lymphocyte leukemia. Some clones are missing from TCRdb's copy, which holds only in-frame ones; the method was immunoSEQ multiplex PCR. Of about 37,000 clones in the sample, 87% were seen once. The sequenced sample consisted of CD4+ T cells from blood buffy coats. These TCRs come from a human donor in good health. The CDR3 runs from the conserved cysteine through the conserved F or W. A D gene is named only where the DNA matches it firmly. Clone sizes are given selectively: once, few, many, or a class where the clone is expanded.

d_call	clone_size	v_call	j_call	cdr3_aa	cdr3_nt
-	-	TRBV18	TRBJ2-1	CASSKDIPGIDEQFF	TGTGCCAGCTCAAAGGACATCCCCGGCATCGATGAGCAGTTCTTC
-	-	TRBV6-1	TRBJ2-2	CASSEQGGRQVTGELFF	TGTGCCAGCAGTGAACAGGGAGGCAGGCAGGTCACCGGGGAGCTGTTTTTT
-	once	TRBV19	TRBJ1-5	CASSIDPDKGALYSNQPQHF	TGTGCCAGTAGTATAGACCCAGACAAGGGTGCCCTTTATAGCAATCAGCCCCAGCATTTT
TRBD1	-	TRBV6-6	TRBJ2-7	CASSRTGIEQYF	TGTGCCAGCAGTAGGACAGGGATCGAGCAGTACTTC
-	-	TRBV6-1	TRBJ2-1	CASSEDNRAPYNEQFF	TGTGCCAGCAGTGAAGATAACAGAGCCCCTTACAATGAGCAGTTCTTC
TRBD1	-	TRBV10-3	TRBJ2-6	CAIRAAGGTGSPSGANVLTF	TGTGCCATCAGGGCGGCAGGGGGGACAGGGTCTCCCTCTGGGGCCAACGTCCTGACTTTC
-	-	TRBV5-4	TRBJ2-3	CASSLDNPTDTQYF	TGTGCCAGCAGCTTGGATAACCCCACAGATACGCAGTATTTT
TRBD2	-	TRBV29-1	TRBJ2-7	CSVYLAGGSYEQYF	TGCAGCGTTTACCTAGCGGGAGGTTCCTACGAGCAGTACTTC
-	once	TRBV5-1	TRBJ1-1	CASSLMGAPGEAFF	TGCGCCAGCAGCTTGATGGGGGCGCCGGGTGAAGCTTTCTTT
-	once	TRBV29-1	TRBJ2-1	CSVSGPSNNEQFF	TGCAGCGTTTCGGGGCCGTCAAACAATGAGCAGTTCTTC
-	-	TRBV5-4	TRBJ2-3	CASSLDLKRDTQYF	TGTGCCAGCAGCTTGGACCTCAAGAGGGATACGCAGTATTTT
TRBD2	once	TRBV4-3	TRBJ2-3	CASSQGLAGESYTQYF	TGCGCCAGCAGCCAGGGACTAGCGGGAGAGTCGTATACGCAGTATTTT
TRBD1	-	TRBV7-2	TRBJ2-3	CASSLREVPTGATDTQYF	TGTGCCAGCAGCCTCCGCGAGGTGCCGACAGGGGCCACAGATACGCAGTATTTT
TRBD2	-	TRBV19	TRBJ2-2	CASSSGRMTGELFF	TGTGCCAGTAGTAGCGGGAGAATGACCGGGGAGCTGTTTTTT
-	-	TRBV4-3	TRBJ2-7	CASGQGAGVSYEQYF	TGCGCCAGCGGCCAAGGGGCAGGGGTGTCCTACGAGCAGTACTTC
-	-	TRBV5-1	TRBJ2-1	CASSLEGGSYNEQFF	TGCGCCAGCAGCTTGGAGGGGGGGTCCTACAATGAGCAGTTCTTC
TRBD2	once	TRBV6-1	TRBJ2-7	CASSEEASGSYEQYF	TGTGCCAGCAGTGAAGAAGCTAGCGGGAGCTACGAGCAGTACTTC
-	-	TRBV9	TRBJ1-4	CASSVGGLHNEKLFF	TGTGCCAGCAGCGTAGGGGGTCTCCATAATGAAAAACTGTTTTTT
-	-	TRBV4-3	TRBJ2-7	CASSQDLLGADSYEQYF	TGCGCCAGCAGCCAAGATCTTCTAGGAGCGGACTCCTACGAGCAGTACTTC
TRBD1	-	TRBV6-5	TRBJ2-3	CASSQGARTDTQYF	TGTGCCAGCAGTCAGGGGGCGAGGACAGATACGCAGTATTTT
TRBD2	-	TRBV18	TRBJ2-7	CASSPPGLAGYEQYF	TGTGCCAGCTCACCACCGGGACTAGCGGGTTACGAGCAGTACTTC
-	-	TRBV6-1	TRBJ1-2	CASSGRTVLSGYTF	TGTGCCAGCAGTGGTAGGACTGTCCTTTCGGGCTACACCTTC
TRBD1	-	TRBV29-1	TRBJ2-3	CSVPRTGSTDTQYF	TGCAGCGTTCCCCGGACAGGGAGCACAGATACGCAGTATTTT
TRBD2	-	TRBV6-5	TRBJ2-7	CASSYSISGSPYEQYF	TGTGCCAGCAGTTACTCGATCAGCGGGAGTCCCTACGAGCAGTACTTC
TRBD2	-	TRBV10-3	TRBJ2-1	CAISERAGGESYNEQFF	TGTGCCATCAGTGAGAGAGCGGGAGGGGAATCCTACAATGAGCAGTTCTTC
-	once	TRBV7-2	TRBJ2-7	CASSLVFSTAYEQYF	TGTGCCAGCAGCTTAGTTTTTAGCACAGCCTACGAGCAGTACTTC
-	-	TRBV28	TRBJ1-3	CASSSPDTIYF	TGTGCCAGCAGTTCCCCAGACACCATATATTTT
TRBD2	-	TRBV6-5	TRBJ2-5	CASSYSAGTTKETQYF	TGTGCCAGCAGTTACTCGGCCGGGACTACGAAGGAGACCCAGTACTTC
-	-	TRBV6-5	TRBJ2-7	CASRQINGYRTEQYF	TGTGCCAGCAGACAAATAAACGGGTACCGGACCGAGCAGTACTTC
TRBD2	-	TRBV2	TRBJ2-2	CASSLTSEDGELFF	TGTGCCAGCAGCCTGACTAGCGAAGACGGGGAGCTGTTTTTT
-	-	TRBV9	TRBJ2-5	CASSVTGRETQYF	TGTGCCAGCAGCGTAACTGGCCGGGAGACCCAGTACTTC
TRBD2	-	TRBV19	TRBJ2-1	CASRARSGTSGSLSSYNEQFF	TGTGCCAGTAGGGCGCGCTCCGGGACTAGCGGGAGCCTAAGCTCCTACAATGAGCAGTTCTTC
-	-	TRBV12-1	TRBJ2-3	CASSFAGLPQYF	TGTGCCAGCAGCTTTGCGGGACTACCGCAGTATTTT
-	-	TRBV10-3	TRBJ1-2	CAISDPGRSEDYGYTF	TGTGCCATCAGTGACCCGGGGCGTAGTGAGGACTATGGCTACACCTTC
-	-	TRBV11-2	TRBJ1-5	CASSRDGGNQPQHF	TGTGCCAGCAGCCGGGACGGAGGGAATCAGCCCCAGCATTTT
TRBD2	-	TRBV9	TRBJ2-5	CASSPLGGTGQETQYF	TGTGCCAGCAGCCCTCTCGGGGGGACGGGACAAGAGACCCAGTACTTC
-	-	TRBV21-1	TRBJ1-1	CASSKYQGKERTEAFF	TGTGCCAGCAGCAAATATCAGGGGAAGGAGAGGACTGAAGCTTTCTTT
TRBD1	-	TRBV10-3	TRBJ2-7	CAISDYGTGDSYEQYF	TGTGCCATCAGTGATTACGGAACAGGGGACTCCTACGAGCAGTACTTC
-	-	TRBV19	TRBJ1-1	CASRPPGRMNTEAFF	TGTGCCAGTAGACCCCCGGGACGCATGAACACTGAAGCTTTCTTT
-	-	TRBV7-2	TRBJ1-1	CASSWGGMNTEAFF	TGTGCCAGCAGCTGGGGGGGAATGAACACTGAAGCTTTCTTT
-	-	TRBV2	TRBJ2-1	CASSVELQGLYNEQFF	TGTGCCAGCAGTGTAGAGCTCCAGGGGCTCTACAATGAGCAGTTCTTC
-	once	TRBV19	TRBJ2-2	CASSIDRGNTGELFF	TGTGCCAGTAGTATAGACCGGGGGAACACCGGGGAGCTGTTTTTT
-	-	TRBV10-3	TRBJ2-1	CAISVGGPDEQFF	TGTGCCATCAGTGTGGGGGGGCCGGATGAGCAGTTCTTC
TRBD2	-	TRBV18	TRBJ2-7	CASSPPSTSGIHEQYF	TGTGCCAGCTCACCACCCTCGACTAGCGGGATCCACGAGCAGTACTTC
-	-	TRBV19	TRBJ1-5	CASSIELNQPQHF	TGTGCCAGTAGTATCGAACTGAATCAGCCCCAGCATTTT
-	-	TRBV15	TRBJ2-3	CATSPRGAARVIADTQYF	TGTGCCACCAGCCCGAGAGGGGCGGCAAGGGTGATAGCGGATACGCAGTATTTT
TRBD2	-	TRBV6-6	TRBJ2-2	CASSVRAGGPTGELFF	TGTGCCAGCAGTGTACGAGCGGGAGGGCCTACCGGGGAGCTGTTTTTT